Listed here are 30 T cell receptor beta chains from one sample, sequenced in a study of human T cells and chemical hapten exposure. TCRdb recomputed calls from the RACE reads with MiXCR, one row per CDR3 protein. The sample lists about 77,000 distinct CDR3 sequences, 8.5% to 10% occurring once. Time point denoted: healthy volunteer bleed at 6 weeks. RNA extraction used unfractionated whole blood as the source of total RNA. Sequenced input: whole blood. The source is a female donor in good health. Some clones in this sample may be carry-over from other donors' samples.

The sample holds many counts of this clonotype. The rearrangement uses TRBV20-1 and TRBJ2-7, with 9 nucleotides matching TRBD2. V gave up 3 bases and J gave up 5 bases; unmatched junction bases: 8. The V gene's germline CDR1 is DFQATT and CDR2 SNEGSKA (reference sequence). The CDR3 is 14 residues long. In DNA, the CDR3 is TGCAGTGCTAGGCGGGGGGGAATTGCGAACGAGCAGTACTTC. Encoded protein: CSARRGGIANEQYF.

This clonotype was counted many times. The chain combines TRBV5-1 with TRBJ2-3; D ambiguous. Germline values: CDR1 SGHRS, CDR2 YFSETQ. Trimming pared 4 bases from V and 0 bases from J, leaving 9 bases between. The CDR3 runs 14 residues. CDR3 sequence reads: CASSARPSTDTQYF. The CDR3 coding sequence is TGCGCCAGCAGCGCCCGACCTAGCACAGATACGCAGTATTTT.

The table lists this clonotype with a few counts. The CDR3 DNA is TGCAGTGCTGCACGGCAGCCGAACACTGAAGCTTTCTTT. It translates to CSAARQPNTEAFF. The chain uses TRBV20-1 and TRBJ1-1; D is uncertain. The length of the CDR3 is 13 residues. Germline lookup yields CDR1 DFQATT and CDR2 SNEGSKA (reference sequence). V shed 5 bases and J shed 1 base, with 11 bases lying between them.

The V gene is TRBV9, the J gene TRBJ1-1; 8 positions match TRBD1. In germline, CDR1 is SGDLS, CDR2 YYNGEE. The CDR3 runs 13 residues. J gave up 6 bases and V 3 bases, and 4 bases lay outside the gene matches. DNA of the CDR3: TGTGCCAGCAGCGCCCCAGGGGGCTCTGAAGCTTTCTTT. Its translation is CASSAPGGSEAFF.

In this sample, this clonotype turned up a few times. A read error is possible here, since a much larger clone lies one base away. The chain is built from TRBV20-1 and TRBJ2-7; D is possibly TRBD1 (6 bases). V lost 6 bases and J 0 bases, leaving 12 bases between the germline ends. There are 13 residues in the CDR3. The V gene's germline CDR1 is DFQATT and CDR2 SNEGSKA (reference sequence). This CDR3 is CSALRQDSYEQYF. The CDR3 bases are TGCAGTGCCCTGAGACAGGACTCCTACGAGCAGTACTTC.

This clonotype has only a few counts. The rearrangement links TRBV6-6 to TRBJ2-7; 7 bases map to TRBD1. Unmatched junction bases numbered 5, after V lost 6 bases and J lost 0 bases. Germline CDR1 MNHNY, CDR2 SVGAGI (reference sequence). The CDR3 extends over 14 amino acids. The CDR3 DNA reads as TGTGCCAGCAGCCGGGGACAGAGCTCCTACGAGCAGTACTTC. It encodes CASSRGQSSYEQYF.

This clonotype has only a few counts. This chain connects TRBV6-5 to TRBJ1-1, with D uncertain. Germline V gene lookup returns CDR1 MNHEY and CDR2 SVGAGI. This CDR3 is built from 11 residues. Trimming took 5 bases from V and 11 from J, leaving 12 bases between them. The DNA of the CDR3 is TGTGCCAGCAGTCGACGTGGTACGGCTTTCTTT. Its protein is CASSRRGTAFF.

This clonotype was counted at least ten times. CDR3 nucleotides: TGCAGTGCTAGAGGGGTAGGGGAAAGCAAACCCTATGGCTACACCTTC. Amino acids: CSARGVGESKPYGYTF. The V call is TRBV20-1, the J call TRBJ1-2; perhaps TRBD1 as D (5 bases). The V end lost 1 base, the J end lost 4 bases, and 19 bases lay between the germline ends. The germline gives CDR1 DFQATT, CDR2 SNEGSKA (reference sequence). This CDR3 contains 16 residues.

This clonotype was observed a handful of times. The rearrangement uses TRBV7-2 and TRBJ1-2; D uncertain. CDR1 is SGHTA and CDR2 is FQGNSA in the germline V gene. Trimming took 1 base from V and 8 from J, leaving 14 bases between them. This CDR3 spans 14 amino acids. The CDR3 protein is CASSLVVTAIGYTF. In nucleotides, the CDR3 is TGTGCCAGCAGCTTAGTAGTGACGGCTATAGGCTACACCTTC. Based on the CDR3 plus reference TRBV7-2 and TRBJ1-2, the full variable domain is GAGVSQSPSNKVTEKGKDVELRCDPISGHTALYWYRQSLGQGLEFLIYFQGNSAPDKSGLPSDRFSAERTGGSVSTLTIQRTQQEDSAVYLCASSLVVTAIGYTFGSGTRLTVV.

The sample holds one count of this clonotype. A much more abundant neighbour one base away suggests this may be a read error. This rearrangement joins TRBV29-1 to TRBJ1-1, with 8 bases aligning to TRBD1. Trimming at V came to 6 bases and at J to 6 bases, leaving 6 bases not matched to a gene. CDR3 length: 12 amino acids. The V gene's germline CDR1 is SQVTM and CDR2 ANQGSEA. The CDR3 spells CSVCRTGSEAFF. The CDR3 DNA reads as TGCAGCGTCTGTAGGACAGGGTCTGAAGCTTTCTTT.

This clonotype was counted only a few times. This chain joins TRBV7-9 and TRBJ1-3; unclear D gene. The V end was cut by 8 bases, the J end by 6 bases, with 8 bases between. CDR3 length: 11 amino acids. CDR1 and CDR2 (germline): SEHNR, FQNEAQ (reference sequence). The CDR3 region is CASVGSNTIYF. The CDR3 region has the DNA TGTGCCAGCGTGGGGTCAAACACCATATATTTT.

V and J are TRBV29-1 and TRBJ1-4; possibly TRBD1 for D (5 bases). Germline CDR1 SQVTM, CDR2 ANQGSEA. The length of the CDR3 is 17 residues. Trimming stripped 6 bases from V and 4 bases from J, with 24 bases between. The CDR3, as DNA: TGCAGCGTCGTAACAGGACGAGTTGGGTATGGTAATGAAAAACTGTTTTTT. It is translated as CSVVTGRVGYGNEKLFF.

This clonotype has a handful of counts. The V gene is TRBV4-1, the J gene TRBJ2-6, with 9 bases lining up with TRBD2. The trim removed 0 bases at V and 0 bases at J, leaving 9 bases unmatched. CDR3 length: 20 amino acids. Germline V gives CDR1 MGHRA, CDR2 YSYEKL. CDR3 coding DNA: TGCGCCAGCAGCCAAGAATCGCCTAGCGGGGTCGGCTCTGGGGCCAACGTCCTGACTTTC. This gives the protein CASSQESPSGVGSGANVLTF.

Ten or more counts support this clonotype. The J gene is TRBJ1-1, the V gene TRBV4-2; D ambiguous. The V end lost 3 bases, the J end lost 11 bases, and 13 bases lay between the germline ends. The CDR3 spans 12 residues. CDR1 LGHNA and CDR2 YNFKEQ come from the germline V gene. The CDR3 sequence: CASSQGGPRAFF. The CDR3 coding sequence is TGTGCCAGCAGCCAGGGTGGGCCTCGGGCTTTCTTT.

This clonotype has only a few counts. V usage is TRBV20-1 and J usage is TRBJ2-3; TRBD1 aligns across 8 bases. V was pared by 5 bases and J by 2 bases, with 9 bases of the junction left unmatched. This CDR3 has 15 amino acids. CDR1 DFQATT and CDR2 SNEGSKA come from the germline V gene (reference sequence). The CDR3 protein is CSAGGQEYNTDTQYF. The CDR3 DNA is TGCAGTGCTGGGGGACAGGAATATAACACAGATACGCAGTATTTT.

The DNA for the CDR3 is TGTGCCAGCAGCGAGACGCAGAGCTCCTATAATTCACCCCTCCACTTT. This translates into CASSETQSSYNSPLHF. The gene calls are TRBV9 and TRBJ1-6, with D unclear. Germline assignment: CDR1 SGDLS and CDR2 YYNGEE. Trimming took 3 bases from V and 0 from J, leaving 10 bases between them. CDR3 size: 16 residues.

This clonotype was seen more than once but under ten times. The chain combines TRBV12-3 or TRBV12-4 with TRBJ2-3; D unclear. V lost 2 bases to trimming and J lost 3 bases, with 6 bases between them. The length of the CDR3 is 13 residues. The CDR3 coding sequence is TGTGCCAGCAGTTTAACCGAAACAGATACGCAGTATTTT. Translation gives CASSLTETDTQYF.

This clonotype has ten or more counts. The V call is TRBV6-1, the J call TRBJ1-2; 9 nucleotides match TRBD1. The CDR3 covers 14 residues. Germline trimming cut 6 bases from V and 8 bases from J; bases unmatched to any gene: 10. From germline, CDR1 is MNHNS and CDR2 SASEGT. CDR3 protein: CASRERGQGDGYTF. The CDR3 DNA follows: TGTGCCAGCAGAGAACGGGGACAGGGCGACGGCTACACCTTC.

This clonotype was recorded many times. The chain links TRBV25-1 to TRBJ2-3, with a possible D match to TRBD2 (5 bases). V dropped 4 bases and J dropped 4 bases, with 15 bases sitting between them. The CDR3 length is 15 residues. Germline-derived CDR1 and CDR2 are MGHDK and SYGVNS. The CDR3 sequence: CASSAARDPADTQYF. CDR3 in DNA: TGTGCCAGCAGTGCGGCGAGGGATCCAGCAGATACGCAGTATTTT.

This clonotype occurred many times. This chain joins TRBV20-1 and TRBJ1-2; D perhaps matches TRBD1 (6 bases). CDR3 size: 11 residues. V was shortened by 3 bases and J by 12 bases, with 14 bases between the two germline ends. Germline CDR1 is DFQATT and CDR2 is SNEGSKA (reference sequence). Written as DNA, the CDR3 is TGCAGTGCTAGTTACAGGGCCTATGACACCTTC. Translated: CSASYRAYDTF.

This rearrangement joins TRBV29-1 to TRBJ2-5, with D hard to call. In germline, CDR1 is SQVTM, CDR2 ANQGSEA. CDR3 length: 12 amino acids. Between the trimmed V and J ends, which lost 5 bases and 5 bases, there was a span of 12 bases. For the CDR3, the DNA is TGCAGCGTTTTCAGGAGTGGCGAGACCCAGTACTTC. Its translation is CSVFRSGETQYF.

As regards this clonotype: A much larger clone sits a single nucleotide away, making a read error possible. The CDR3 bases are TGTACCAGCAGCTTACAGGGGGGCAATCAGCCCCAGCATTTT. This codes for CTSSLQGGNQPQHF. The V call is TRBV7-2, the J call TRBJ1-5; 7 positions agree with TRBD1. The CDR3 contains 14 residues. Germline CDR1 SGHTA, CDR2 FQGNSA. Trimming cost V 2 bases and J 2 bases; bases outside gene matches: 0.

This clonotype has ten or more counts. The chain has TRBV12-3 or TRBV12-4 and TRBJ2-1; TRBD2 matches 14 bases. V trimming: 5 bases; J trimming: 7 bases; junction bases outside the gene matches: 10. The CDR3 sequence is 17 residues long. Here the CDR3 reads CASSHTTSGGARNEQFF. DNA of the CDR3: TGTGCCAGCAGTCATACGACTAGCGGGGGGGCCAGGAATGAGCAGTTCTTC.

This clonotype was observed at least ten times. The rearrangement uses TRBV5-1 and TRBJ2-1; D perhaps matches TRBD2 (7 bases). Trimming removed 3 bases at V and 4 bases at J, with 14 bases between. CDR1 SGHRS and CDR2 YFSETQ come from the germline V gene. The CDR3 runs 15 residues. In DNA form, the CDR3 reads TGCGCCAGCAGCTGGGGGGGCCCAGATTACAATGAGCAGTTCTTC. Amino acids: CASSWGGPDYNEQFF.

At least ten counts were recorded for this clonotype. The chain links TRBV12-3 or TRBV12-4 to TRBJ2-5; TRBD1 is a possible D gene (6 bases). This CDR3 has 15 residues. Between the trimmed V and J ends, which lost 5 bases and 2 bases, there was a span of 15 bases. The CDR3: CASSHRTVSQETQYF. The CDR3 DNA sequence: TGTGCCAGCAGTCACCGGACAGTGTCACAAGAGACCCAGTACTTC.

Ten or more counts support this clonotype. The chain combines TRBV7-2 with TRBJ1-1; D gene ambiguous. Trimming pared 4 bases from V and 3 bases from J, leaving 12 bases between. Germline V CDR1 and CDR2: SGHTA, FQGNSA. There are 14 residues in the CDR3. CDR3 sequence: CASSSSFVDTEAFF. The CDR3, as DNA: TGTGCCAGCAGCTCATCCTTCGTCGACACTGAAGCTTTCTTT.

The table lists this clonotype with many counts. The gene calls are TRBV7-2 and TRBJ2-3; 7 nucleotides align to TRBD2. The V gene's germline CDR1 is SGHTA and CDR2 FQGNSA. This CDR3 has 15 residues. V shed 2 bases and J 0 bases; nucleotides not matched to a gene: 2. CDR3 in amino acids: CASSLRDYSTDTQYF. The CDR3 DNA follows: TGTGCCAGCAGCTTACGGGACTACAGCACAGATACGCAGTATTTT.

A note on this clonotype: The junction departs from germline at one end; a sequencing error may be responsible. The chain joins TRBV11-1 to TRBJ1-1, with D possibly matching TRBD1 (6 bases). The CDR3 totals 12 residues. Germline CDR1 reads SGHAT; CDR2 reads FQDESV (reference sequence). The chain's CDR3 is CASSSDSLSASF. The DNA of the CDR3 is TGTGCCAGCAGCTCGGACAGTCTTTCAGCTTCCTTT. Full variable domain (rest looked up from reference TRBV11-1 and TRBJ1-1): EAEVAQSPRYKITEKSQAVAFWCDPISGHATLYWYRQILGQGPELLVQFQDESVVDDSQLPKDRFSAERLKGVDSTLKIQPAELGDSAMYLCASSSDSLSASFGQGTRLTVV.

This clonotype was found a few times. The genes are TRBV6-2 or TRBV6-3 and TRBJ2-7, with 8 bases lining up with TRBD1. The V and J ends lost 3 bases and 3 bases, in that order; junction bases with no gene match: 4. Germline assignment: CDR1 MNHEY and CDR2 SVGEGT. The CDR3 spans 14 residues. The CDR3 loop is CASSYTGGNYEQYF. The CDR3 nucleotides read TGTGCCAGCAGTTATACAGGGGGGAACTACGAGCAGTACTTC.

Concerning this clonotype: A much larger clone differs by one base, so this may be a read error. V and J are TRBV28 and TRBJ2-3; no clear D. This CDR3 comprises 14 residues. The germline V gene has CDR1 MDHEN and CDR2 SYDVKM. The germline V and J ends were trimmed by 7 bases and 0 bases, with 11 bases remaining between them. CDR3 region: CASNRSQSTDTQYF. For the CDR3, the DNA is TGTGCCAGCAACAGATCACAGAGCACAGATACGCAGTATTTT.